A single sample gave rise to the 26 T cell receptor beta chains below, sequenced in a study of response to subunit inactivated influenza vaccine. TCRdb reanalysed the RT-PCR reads using MiXCR and keeps one entry per CDR3 protein. The sample has 650,000 to 800,000 distinct CDR3 sequences, approximately 15% seen once; the top ten hold roughly 6.4%. The sequencing used PBMCs from blood, collected 14 to 15 days before vaccination. Receptors were obtained from a man aged 45-65 years who received an inactivated influenza vaccine.

The chain combines TRBV19 with TRBJ2-2; 9 nucleotides match TRBD1. V was pared by 6 bases and J by 6 bases, with 8 bases of the junction left unmatched. CDR1 is LNHDA and CDR2 is SQIVND in the germline V gene (reference sequence). The CDR3 has 15 residues. The DNA for the CDR3 is TGTGCCAGTAGCACCGCGGGACAGGGTTCCGGGGAGCTGTTTTTT. Translating it yields CASSTAGQGSGELFF. The whole variable domain, remainder taken from reference TRBV19 and TRBJ2-2, is DGGITQSPKYLFRKEGQNVTLSCEQNLNHDAMYWYRQDPGQGLRLIYYSQIVNDFQKGDIAEGYSVSREKKESFPLTVTSAQKNPTAFYLCASSTAGQGSGELFFGEGSRLTVL.

This clonotype appeared a few times. The CDR3 spells CASSLIGRGVNTGELFF. The CDR3 DNA reads TGTGCCAGCAGTTTAATTGGGCGGGGGGTGAACACCGGGGAGCTGTTTTTT. The V gene is TRBV28, the J gene TRBJ2-2, with 8 bases identical to TRBD2. The V gene end was trimmed by 2 bases and the J gene end by 1 base; junction bases not matched to a gene: 6. This CDR3 comprises 17 residues. From germline, CDR1 is MDHEN and CDR2 SYDVKM. Together with reference TRBV28 and TRBJ2-2, the CDR3 gives the full variable domain: DVKVTQSSRYLVKRTGEKVFLECVQDMDHENMFWYRQDPGLGLRLIYFSYDVKMKEKGDIPEGYSVSREKKERFSLILESASTNQTSMYLCASSLIGRGVNTGELFFGEGSRLTVL.

This sequence joins TRBV12-3 or TRBV12-4 and TRBJ1-2; D is unclear. Trimming removed 3 bases from V and 5 bases from J, with 16 bases in between. CDR3 size: 15 residues. The CDR3 sequence: CASSFSTAEVYGYTF. The CDR3 DNA reads as TGTGCCAGCAGTTTTAGTACCGCGGAGGTTTATGGCTACACCTTC.

The sample holds a few counts of this clonotype. V usage is TRBV27 and J usage is TRBJ2-3, with TRBD2 matching over 7 bases. CDR1 is MNHEY, CDR2 SMNVEV, per germline (reference sequence). This CDR3 contains 15 residues. The V gene end was trimmed by 3 bases and the J gene end by 2 bases; junction bases not matched to a gene: 5. CDR3 loop: CASSLMRGTTDTQYF. The CDR3 coding sequence is TGTGCCAGCAGTTTGATGCGGGGGACCACAGATACGCAGTATTTT.

This clonotype was seen a handful of times. This chain uses TRBV5-1 with TRBJ1-5; no firm D call. V lost 6 bases, J lost 0 bases, and 13 bases lay in between. The CDR3 has 15 amino acids. Germline V gene sequence: CDR1 SGHRS, CDR2 YFSETQ. CDR3 residues: CASKDQADSNQPQHF. CDR3 nucleotide sequence: TGCGCCAGCAAGGATCAGGCGGATAGCAATCAGCCCCAGCATTTT. The variable domain in full, completed from reference TRBV5-1 and TRBJ1-5, reads KAGVTQTPRYLIKTRGQQVTLSCSPISGHRSVSWYQQTPGQGLQFLFEYFSETQRNKGNFPGRFSGRQFSNSRSEMNVSTLELGDSALYLCASKDQADSNQPQHFGDGTRLSIL.

This clonotype was found many times. The chain joins TRBV2 to TRBJ1-5; D is unclear. Deletions cut 5 bases from V and 6 bases from J, with 8 bases between. Germline V gene data show CDR1 as SNHLY and CDR2 as FYNNEI. The CDR3 sequence is 12 residues long. DNA of the CDR3: TGTGCCAGCAGTCTAGACGGTCAGCCCCAGCATTTT. This gives the protein CASSLDGQPQHF. Looking up the rest from reference TRBV2 and TRBJ1-5 gives the full variable domain: EPEVTQTPSHQVTQMGQEVILRCVPISNHLYFYWYRQILGQKVEFLVSFYNNEISEKSEIFDDQFSVERPDGSNFTLKIRSTKLEDSAMYFCASSLDGQPQHFGDGTRLSIL.

Concerning this clonotype itself: The junction and the germline gene differ at one end; a read error may be behind it. This chain joins TRBV7-2 and TRBJ2-7; the D is unclear. CDR3 length: 14 amino acids. Germline lookup yields CDR1 SGHTA and CDR2 FQGNSA. The CDR3 DNA sequence: TGTGCCAGCAGCTTAGCCTTCGTGGGCTACAAGCAGTACTTC. Translation: CASSLAFVGYKQYF.

The J gene is TRBJ2-7, the V gene TRBV20-1; D is possibly TRBD2 (5 bases). This CDR3 is built from 12 residues. V was cut by 5 bases and J by 1 base, with 9 bases left in between. Germline V gene lookup returns CDR1 DFQATT and CDR2 SNEGSKA (reference sequence). As DNA, the CDR3 is TGCAGTGCTGAGAGGAGGTCCTACGAGCAGTACTTC. As protein: CSAERRSYEQYF.

This clonotype was found many times. The CDR3 sequence is CATHMVGTDTQYF. CDR3 coding DNA: TGTGCCACCCATATGGTGGGCACAGATACGCAGTATTTT. This chain joins TRBV12-3 or TRBV12-4 and TRBJ2-3, with D unclear. The V end was cut by 10 bases, the J end by 1 base, with 12 bases between. The CDR3 is 13 residues long.

The CDR3 sequence: CSVLTPGGSSYNEQFF. The CDR3 coding sequence is TGCAGCGTTTTGACTCCGGGAGGGAGCTCCTACAATGAGCAGTTCTTC. This chain joins TRBV29-1 and TRBJ2-1; 8 bases are a match to TRBD2. Germline V gene data show CDR1 as SQVTM and CDR2 as ANQGSEA. V lost 5 bases to trimming and J lost 0 bases; unmatched junction nucleotides: 9. CDR3 length: 16 residues.

This chain joins TRBV12-3 or TRBV12-4 and TRBJ2-4, with TRBD2 matching over 9 bases. Germline trimming cut 5 bases from V and 8 bases from J; bases unmatched to any gene: 16. This CDR3 region has 17 residues. The CDR3, as DNA: TGTGCCAGCAGTAGCTCCGGGACTAGCCCGTCGCGGGACATTCAGTACTTC. Translation: CASSSSGTSPSRDIQYF.

The V gene is TRBV18, the J gene TRBJ2-7; D may be TRBD1 (5 bases). CDR3 length: 14 residues. V lost 1 base to trimming and J lost 2 bases, with 9 bases between them. From germline, CDR1 is KGHSH and CDR2 LQKENI. The CDR3 reads CASSPRGAPYEQYF. Here the CDR3 DNA reads TGTGCCAGCTCACCACGTGGGGCCCCCTACGAGCAGTACTTC.

On this clonotype: A read error may produce the germline difference seen at one junction end. The chain links TRBV10-3 to TRBJ2-7, with TRBD2 matching 15 bases. This CDR3 spans 18 amino acids. Germline lookup yields CDR1 ENHRY and CDR2 SYGVKD. The CDR3 loop reads CAFSTLRGTSGRPYEQYF. The CDR3 nucleotides read TGTGCCTTCAGTACACTTAGAGGGACTAGCGGGAGGCCCTACGAGCAGTACTTC.

The chain employs TRBV7-9 and TRBJ2-1, with 8 bases matching TRBD1. V dropped 5 bases and J dropped 8; count of bases not matched to a gene: 11. The CDR3 covers 15 residues. The V gene's germline CDR1 is SEHNR and CDR2 FQNEAQ (reference sequence). The CDR3 DNA is TGTGCCAGCAGCGTAACGGGACAGGACAACGATGAGCAGTTCTTC. Its protein product is CASSVTGQDNDEQFF.

This chain joins TRBV28 and TRBJ2-3, with 11 bases fitting TRBD2. The CDR3 loop spans 17 amino acids. From germline, CDR1 is MDHEN and CDR2 SYDVKM. After removal of 2 bases from V and 2 bases from J, the junction contained 6 bases not matched to a gene. The CDR3 nucleotides are TGTGCCAGCAGTTTACCTAGCGGGGGGACCTACACAGATACGCAGTATTTT. This translates into CASSLPSGGTYTDTQYF.

This clonotype was counted between two and nine times. V is TRBV5-6 and J is TRBJ2-6; 10 bases match TRBD1. The CDR3 contains 16 residues. Losses at the gene ends were 10 bases for V and 2 bases for J; bases not matched to a gene: 9. Germline V gene sequence: CDR1 SGHDT, CDR2 YYEEEE. The CDR3 reads CAFGDRGLPGANVLTF. The CDR3 DNA reads TGTGCCTTCGGGGACAGGGGACTCCCTGGGGCCAACGTCCTGACTTTC.

This clonotype was recorded only once. The J gene is TRBJ2-1, the V gene TRBV5-6; D is perhaps TRBD1 (6 bases). This CDR3 has 14 residues. Per germline, CDR1 SGHDT and CDR2 YYEEEE. V was trimmed by 8 bases and J by 7 bases, leaving 19 bases between them. CDR3 DNA: TGTGCCAGAAGCACCAGGGGTGTTAAGAATGAGCAGTTCTTC. It specifies CARSTRGVKNEQFF.

The rearrangement joins TRBV7-9 to TRBJ2-7, with D possibly TRBD2 on 6 matching bases. The CDR3 is 12 residues long. Germline CDR1 is SEHNR and CDR2 is FQNEAQ (reference sequence). The V end lost 4 bases, the J end lost 4 bases, and 8 bases lay between the germline ends. Here the CDR3 reads CASSWGDYEQYF. The CDR3 coding sequence is TGTGCCAGCAGCTGGGGGGATTACGAGCAGTACTTC.

The rearrangement links TRBV29-1 to TRBJ2-5, with D maybe TRBD1 (6 bases). CDR3 length: 13 amino acids. Germline V gene data show CDR1 as SQVTM and CDR2 as ANQGSEA. V lost 7 bases and J lost 1, with 13 bases in between. The CDR3 protein is CSGGRAFQETQYF. CDR3 DNA sequence: TGCAGCGGGGGGCGGGCCTTCCAAGAGACCCAGTACTTC.

The chain has TRBV7-9 and TRBJ2-7; possible D gene TRBD1, 6 bases. From germline, CDR1 is SEHNR and CDR2 FQNEAQ (reference sequence). The CDR3 consists of 15 residues. The germline V and J ends were trimmed by 6 bases and 4 bases, with 19 bases remaining between them. The CDR3 DNA follows: TGTGCCAGCAGTCCAACCGGGACACTTACTTACGAGCAGTACTTC. It yields the protein CASSPTGTLTYEQYF.

The chain has TRBV10-3 and TRBJ2-1; 8 bases fit TRBD2. Germline V gives CDR1 ENHRY, CDR2 SYGVKD. The CDR3 loop spans 15 amino acids. The ends lost 5 bases at V and 6 bases at J; junction bases unmatched: 9. CDR3 DNA: TGTGCCATCAGTCCCGGGGGGGTCCTCTTCAATGAGCAGTTCTTC. It encodes CAISPGGVLFNEQFF.

This clonotype was observed at least ten times. V and J are TRBV4-2 and TRBJ2-3; D remains ambiguous. CDR1 and CDR2 from the germline V gene are LGHNA and YNFKEQ. The CDR3 has 14 residues. Between the trimmed V and J ends, which lost 1 base and 4 bases, there was a span of 9 bases. CDR3 protein: CASSQGRKSDTQYF. The DNA for the CDR3 is TGTGCCAGCAGCCAAGGAAGGAAATCAGATACGCAGTATTTT.

The chain combines TRBV5-1 with TRBJ2-4, with D tentatively TRBD1 or TRBD2 (6 bases each). The CDR3 covers 14 residues. V was clipped by 0 bases and J by 4 bases, with 8 bases between them. From germline, CDR1 is SGHRS and CDR2 YFSETQ. CDR3 loop: CASSLEGGKNIQYF. The DNA for the CDR3 is TGCGCCAGCAGCTTGGAGGGGGGAAAAAACATTCAGTACTTC.

This clonotype showed up just a few times. The chain couples TRBV24-1 to TRBJ1-2; D possibly corresponds to TRBD1 (6 bases). Trimming removed 7 bases from V and 8 bases from J, with 10 bases in between. CDR1 is KGHDR, CDR2 SFDVKD, per germline. The CDR3 loop spans 11 amino acids. The CDR3 spells CATSYRDGYTF. CDR3 nucleotide sequence: TGTGCCACCAGCTACAGGGACGGCTACACCTTC.

In this sample, this clonotype turned up a few times. The chain joins TRBV2 to TRBJ1-4; no clear D gene. Germline loops: CDR1 SNHLY, CDR2 FYNNEI. The ends were cut back, 8 bases at V and 8 bases at J, with 18 bases in the middle. This CDR3 contains 14 residues. CDR3 sequence (DNA): TGTGCCAGCCACCAACGTTGGTCAGGCGAAAAACTGTTTTTT. Amino acids: CASHQRWSGEKLFF.

This clonotype turned up a few times. V gene TRBV12-3 or TRBV12-4 combines with J gene TRBJ2-7; perhaps D is TRBD1 or TRBD2 (5 bases each). The V end was cut by 4 bases, the J end by 5 bases, with 21 bases between. CDR3 length: 16 amino acids. CDR3 residues: CASSSHVGWDANEQYF. For the CDR3, the DNA is TGTGCCAGCAGTTCCCACGTCGGATGGGACGCCAACGAGCAGTACTTC.